Each of the 23 T cell receptor beta chains below was sequenced from the same sample in a study of CD8 T cells in Susac syndrome. An input of about 0.5 to 1 ug of RNA was subjected to reverse transcription using random hexamers. One entry per CDR3 protein results from TCRdb running MiXCR on the immunoSEQ multiplex PCR reads. This sample has 80,000 or so distinct CDR3 sequences, with approximately 94% found just once. The sample taken for sequencing was CD4+ T cells from PBMCs. The receptor source for this set is a human donor with Susac syndrome.

The chain recombines TRBV9 with TRBJ1-5; D is possibly TRBD1 (6 bases). Germline CDR1 is SGDLS and CDR2 is YYNGEE. The CDR3 runs 15 residues. The germline V and J ends were trimmed by 4 bases and 5 bases, with 16 bases remaining between them. CDR3 DNA: TGTGCCAGCAGCTGGGGAACAGGGCGCGATCAGCCCCAGCATTTT. Residues: CASSWGTGRDQPQHF.

This clonotype occurred once. The gene calls are TRBV30 and TRBJ2-6; D is perhaps TRBD1 (5 bases). The CDR3 consists of 15 residues. The germline V and J ends were trimmed by 3 bases and 4 bases, with 13 bases remaining between them. Germline CDR1 reads GTSNPN; CDR2 reads SVGIG (reference sequence). The CDR3 protein is CAWRSWGLGANVLTF. The DNA for the CDR3 is TGTGCCTGGAGAAGTTGGGGCCTGGGGGCCAACGTCCTGACTTTC.

This chain links TRBV7-2 with TRBJ2-5; D not certain. The germline V and J ends were trimmed by 1 base and 4 bases, with 10 bases remaining between them. The length of the CDR3 is 14 residues. CDR1 and CDR2 from the germline V gene are SGHTA and FQGNSA. In nucleotides, the CDR3 is TGTGCCAGCAGCTTAGGACTTTCTTCAGAGACCCAGTACTTC. Translation: CASSLGLSSETQYF.

J is TRBJ2-7 and V is TRBV15, with 10 bases lining up with TRBD2. With V trimmed by 2 bases and J by 6 bases, 7 bases remained unmatched. The germline V gene encodes CDR1 LNHNV and CDR2 YYDKDF (reference sequence). This CDR3 spans 15 amino acids. The CDR3 spells CATSRTSGAYVEQYF. The CDR3 DNA reads TGTGCCACCAGCAGAACTAGCGGGGCATATGTCGAGCAGTACTTC.

The CDR3 region has the DNA TGTGCCAGCAGCCCTGGGGGAGCGGGAAGTCAGCCCCAGCATTTT. This sequence encodes CASSPGGAGSQPQHF. The chain has TRBV7-9 and TRBJ1-5, with TRBD1 as a possible D gene (5 bases). Trimming left V 5 bases short and J 6 bases short, with 17 bases between. This CDR3 spans 15 amino acids. Germline CDR1 reads SEHNR; CDR2 reads FQNEAQ (reference sequence).

V is TRBV20-1 and J is TRBJ1-5, with TRBD1 as a possible D gene (6 bases). The CDR3 loop spans 14 amino acids. V lost 0 bases and J lost 8, with 14 bases in between. In germline, CDR1 is DFQATT, CDR2 SNEGSKA (reference sequence). In nucleotides, the CDR3 is TGCAGTGCTAGAGATGGGCGGGGGGCTAAGCCCCAGCATTTT. This gives the protein CSARDGRGAKPQHF.

J is TRBJ2-5 and V is TRBV12-3 or TRBV12-4; the D call may be TRBD1 or TRBD2 (6 bases each). The CDR3 is 13 residues long. V was shortened by 6 bases and J by 4 bases, with 12 bases between the two germline ends. The CDR3 loop reads CASRLGGGETQYF. For the CDR3, the DNA is TGTGCCAGCAGACTCGGGGGCGGAGAGACCCAGTACTTC.

This chain connects TRBV7-6 to TRBJ2-1; D might be TRBD1 or TRBD2, each matching 5 bases. With 6 bases removed from V and 6 bases from J, the gap between germline ends came to 15 bases. Germline V gene lookup returns CDR1 SGHVS and CDR2 FNYEAQ. The CDR3 totals 14 residues. The CDR3 region has the DNA TGTGCCAGCAGTTGGGACCTCCGGGGCAATGAGCAGTTCTTC. The encoded protein is CASSWDLRGNEQFF.

The CDR3 loop is CSGVPLAGPQETQYF. CDR3 nucleotides: TGCAGCGGCGTCCCTCTAGCGGGTCCCCAAGAGACCCAGTACTTC. The J gene is TRBJ2-5, the V gene TRBV29-1; 8 nucleotides line up with TRBD2. The CDR3 has 15 amino acids. Germline V gene sequence: CDR1 SQVTM, CDR2 ANQGSEA. The V segment lost 7 bases and the J segment 1 base; nucleotides outside the gene matches: 11. The complete variable domain, with remaining parts taken from reference TRBV29-1 and TRBJ2-5, reads SAVISQKPSRDICQRGTSLTIQCQVDSQVTMMFWYRQQPGQSLTLIATANQGSEATYESGFVIDKFPISRPNLTFSTLTVSNMSPEDSSIYLCSGVPLAGPQETQYFGPGTRLLVL.

The chain links TRBV4-1 to TRBJ2-7; possibly TRBD1 or TRBD2 for D (6 bases each). V was cut by 3 bases and J by 3 bases, with 18 bases left in between. CDR1 and CDR2 from the germline V gene are MGHRA and YSYEKL. The CDR3 runs to 16 residues. The CDR3 DNA reads as TGCGCCAGCAGCCAGGGTCGGGGGCAGGGTCTCTACGAGCAGTACTTC. As protein: CASSQGRGQGLYEQYF.

J is TRBJ2-1 and V is TRBV14; 7 nucleotides agree with TRBD2. The CDR3 sequence is 17 residues long. In germline, CDR1 is SGHDN, CDR2 FVKESK. V lost 2 bases to trimming and J lost 0 bases; unmatched junction nucleotides: 7. CDR3 sequence reads: CASSQYSGTASYNEQFF. The CDR3 nucleotides are TGTGCCAGCAGCCAATACAGCGGGACCGCCTCCTACAATGAGCAGTTCTTC.

This chain connects TRBV5-1 to TRBJ2-3; the D gene is possibly TRBD2 (6 bases). The CDR3 is 14 residues long. Germline V CDR1 and CDR2: SGHRS, YFSETQ. V gave up 4 bases and J gave up 6 bases, with 15 bases separating them. The CDR3 loop reads CASSGLLPTDTQYF. The DNA for the CDR3 is TGCGCCAGCAGCGGACTACTCCCCACGGATACGCAGTATTTT.

V usage is TRBV3-1 and J usage is TRBJ2-7; 7 bases are shared with TRBD1. From germline, CDR1 is LGHDT and CDR2 YNNKEL (reference sequence). The CDR3 runs 15 residues. V shed 0 bases, J shed 2 bases, and the junction held 4 bases outside the gene matches. In nucleotides, the CDR3 is TGTGCCAGCAGCCAAGACAGGGGGTGGACCTACGAGCAGTACTTC. This translates into CASSQDRGWTYEQYF.

This chain links TRBV6-1 with TRBJ1-1, with D possibly being TRBD1 (6 bases). Germline V lookup: CDR1 MNHNS, CDR2 SASEGT. The CDR3 length is 13 residues. The germline V and J ends were trimmed by 7 bases and 1 base, with 10 bases remaining between them. The CDR3 loop is CASIKGGNTEAFF. The CDR3 nucleotides read TGTGCCAGCATCAAGGGGGGGAACACTGAAGCTTTCTTT.

This chain links TRBV24-1 with TRBJ2-1, with 11 bases fitting TRBD1. Germline CDR1 is KGHDR and CDR2 is SFDVKD. Trimming cost V 3 bases and J 4 bases; bases outside gene matches: 4. CDR3 size: 16 residues. In DNA form, the CDR3 reads TGTGCCACCAGTGATCGAGGGACAGGGGGTTACAATGAGCAGTTCTTC. Translation: CATSDRGTGGYNEQFF.

The rearrangement links TRBV3-1 to TRBJ2-7; D might be TRBD2 (8 bases). The CDR3 loop spans 15 amino acids. V gave up 1 base and J gave up 6 bases, with 16 bases separating them. Germline-derived CDR1 and CDR2 are LGHDT and YNNKEL (reference sequence). The CDR3 is CASSQAAGGQSEQYF. CDR3 coding DNA: TGTGCCAGCAGCCAAGCGGCGGGGGGACAGAGCGAGCAGTACTTC.

The chain couples TRBV9 to TRBJ2-5; D is unclear. The CDR3 covers 14 residues. Germline CDR1 reads SGDLS; CDR2 reads YYNGEE. V gave up 4 bases and J gave up 4 bases, with 14 bases separating them. The CDR3 region is CASSPSPSRETQYF. The CDR3 nucleotides read TGTGCCAGCAGCCCCAGTCCCTCCAGAGAGACCCAGTACTTC.

This chain joins TRBV20-1 and TRBJ2-7; TRBD1 might be the D (6 bases). CDR1 is DFQATT, CDR2 SNEGSKA, per germline (reference sequence). Trimming pared 6 bases from V and 4 bases from J, leaving 13 bases between. The length of the CDR3 is 12 residues. CDR3 DNA sequence: TGCAGTGCGCGGCAGGGGATGTACGAGCAGTACTTC. Encoded protein: CSARQGMYEQYF.

V gene TRBV12-3 or TRBV12-4 combines with J gene TRBJ2-7; 7 nucleotides line up with TRBD1. The V gene end was trimmed by 3 bases and the J gene end by 3 bases; junction bases not matched to a gene: 17. The CDR3 length is 18 residues. CDR3 coding DNA: TGTGCCAGCAGTTTCTGGACAGGATTGCCTCGATGGGGCTACGAGCAGTACTTC. Translating gives CASSFWTGLPRWGYEQYF.

The chain uses TRBV20-1 and TRBJ2-1, with 9 bases that match TRBD2. The CDR3 contains 15 residues. J was trimmed by 6 bases and V by 1 base; bases with no gene match: 7. The germline gives CDR1 DFQATT, CDR2 SNEGSKA (reference sequence). The DNA for the CDR3 is TGCAGTGCTAGAGCATCTAGCGGGAAACTCAATGAGCAGTTCTTC. Protein sequence: CSARASSGKLNEQFF.

This clonotype appeared once. The chain employs TRBV19 and TRBJ1-5; a weak D match, TRBD1 (6 bases). The CDR3 is 16 amino acids. Trimming stripped 8 bases from V and 1 base from J, with 18 bases between. CDR1 is LNHDA and CDR2 is SQIVND in the germline V gene (reference sequence). CDR3 protein: CASQVGQGRSNQPQHF. The DNA of the CDR3 is TGTGCCAGTCAAGTGGGCCAGGGGCGAAGCAATCAGCCCCAGCATTTT.

The chain joins TRBV3-1 to TRBJ2-6; D gene ambiguous. Germline CDR1 LGHDT, CDR2 YNNKEL (reference sequence). CDR3 length: 14 amino acids. The V end lost 4 bases, the J end lost 0 bases, and 4 bases lay between the germline ends. The CDR3 nucleotides read TGTGCCAGCAGCCTCCACTCTGGGGCCAACGTCCTGACTTTC. The encoded protein is CASSLHSGANVLTF.

The chain has TRBV7-8 and TRBJ2-2, with D uncertain. The germline V gene encodes CDR1 SGHVS and CDR2 FQNEAQ. V lost 5 bases to trimming and J lost 12 bases, with 19 bases between them. The CDR3 consists of 14 residues. The CDR3 loop reads CASSKTSAGEKLFF. The CDR3 DNA is TGTGCCAGCAGCAAAACGTCGGCAGGCGAGAAGCTGTTTTTT.